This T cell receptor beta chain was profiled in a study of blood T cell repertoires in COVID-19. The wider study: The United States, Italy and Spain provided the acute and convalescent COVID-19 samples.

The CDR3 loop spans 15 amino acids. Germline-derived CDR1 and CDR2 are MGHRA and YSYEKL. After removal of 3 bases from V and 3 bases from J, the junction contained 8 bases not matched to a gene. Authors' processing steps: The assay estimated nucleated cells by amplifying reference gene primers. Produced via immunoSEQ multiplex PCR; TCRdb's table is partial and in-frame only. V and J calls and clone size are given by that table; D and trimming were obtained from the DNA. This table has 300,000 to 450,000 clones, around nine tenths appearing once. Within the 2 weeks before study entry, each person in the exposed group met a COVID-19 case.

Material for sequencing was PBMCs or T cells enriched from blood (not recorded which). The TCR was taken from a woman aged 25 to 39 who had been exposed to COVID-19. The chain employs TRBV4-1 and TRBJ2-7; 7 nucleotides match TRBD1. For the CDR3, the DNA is TGCGCCAGCAGCCATGGGACAGCTCCAAGCTACGAGCAGTACTTC. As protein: CASSHGTAPSYEQYF.